In this sample, the clone carrying this T cell receptor (beta chain) turned up many times. The antigen remains undetermined. This specimen belongs to a study of OX40 agonist ivuxolimab in advanced cancers. Study-wide results and caveats: On average, a greater number of expanded clones characterised CD8+ T cells relative to CD4+. No antigen was identified for the clonally expanded peripheral T cells.

Sequencing was performed with immunoSEQ multiplex PCR; in TCRdb, only in-frame clones are kept and a portion is missing. The profile shows tens of thousands of clones, roughly 85% of them singletons. The germline CDR1 and CDR2 sequences are SGDLS and YYNGEE. V was clipped by 2 bases and J by 2 bases, with 10 bases between them. The CDR3 is made up of 14 amino acids. The chain joins TRBV9 to TRBJ1-2, with D hard to call. The sequence derives from an adult with an advanced solid tumor such as melanoma, head and neck, liver or kidney cancer. The source material was CD4+ or CD8+ T cells sorted from blood, sampled in a trial of the OX40 agonist ivuxolimab. The chain's CDR3 is CASSVGSRNYGYTF. DNA of the CDR3: TGTGCCAGCAGCGTGGGGTCCCGCAACTATGGCTACACCTTC.